This T cell receptor beta chain appears in the sequencing data of a study of blood T cells in healthy people across ages. A second PCR of about 7 to 11 cycles used a sample-barcoded 5' primer and a J-beta primer mix. TCRdb redid the calling of the 5' RACE reads with MiXCR, one entry per CDR3 protein. The sample shows roughly 720,000 distinct CDR3 sequences, 40% to 65% of them seen only once. General observations from the study: Donor CMV status was unknown, possibly confounding expanded clonotype changes. Among T cells, TCR beta diversity per million cells dropped roughly linearly as age rose.

A remark on this clonotype: As yet, its antigen is unknown.

Aged roughly 6 to 95, donors were systemically healthy Caucasians from Russia. Material: blood. This sequence was found in a man older than 75 in good health.

The CDR3 nucleotides read TGTGCCAGCAGCCCCGCCCTGGGTGGGCTAGCCAAAAACATTCAGTACTTC. Its translation is CASSPALGGLAKNIQYF. The chain combines TRBV3-1 with TRBJ2-4; D unclear. The CDR3 has 17 residues. V shed 4 bases and J shed 0 bases, with 16 bases lying between them. Germline assignment: CDR1 LGHDT and CDR2 YNNKEL (reference sequence). Based on the CDR3 plus reference TRBV3-1 and TRBJ2-4, the full variable domain is DTAVSQTPKYLVTQMGNDKSIKCEQNLGHDTMYWYKQDSKKFLKIMFSYNNKELIINETVPNRFSPKSPDKAHLNLHINSLELGDSAVYFCASSPALGGLAKNIQYFGAGTRLSVL.